Below, one T cell receptor beta chain is given with its context. The authors' processing: ImmunoSEQ gave junction-only sequences without quality scores, so filtering differed. Only in-frame clones appear in the TCRdb table, and some are missing; sequencing was by immunoSEQ multiplex PCR. From that table come the V and J calls and clone size; the DNA was used to work out D and trimming. The data contain about 2.3 million clones, just over 90% of them singletons. Trimming took off 1 base at V and 7 bases at J, with 14 bases between the two ends. Germline V gene data show CDR1 as MGHRA and CDR2 as YSYEKL. This CDR3 spans 15 amino acids. This entry is derived from a study of shared clonotypes between healthy human individuals.

The clonotype comes from a man younger than 35 in good health. Some clones in this sample may be carry-over from other donors' samples. This rearrangement joins TRBV4-1 to TRBJ2-1; the D gene is possibly TRBD2 (6 bases). Sequencing was carried out using naive CD4+ T cells from PBMCs. Specified subset: CD45RA+ positively selected. CDR3 residues: CASSQADGGGNEQFF. The DNA of the CDR3 is TGCGCCAGCAGCCAAGCAGACGGGGGAGGAAATGAGCAGTTCTTC.